This T cell receptor beta chain derives from a study of T cells in Graves' hyperthyroidism and ophthalmopathy. It was RNA transcripts that yielded the amplified TCR beta CDR3 regions. With the HTBI primer set, the TCR CDR3 went through a first round of RT-PCR. TCRdb itself ran the multiplex PCR reads through MiXCR, one entry per CDR3 protein. The data contain approximately 360,000 distinct CDR3 sequences, approximately 25% of them singletons. This clonotype was observed a few times. CDR1 is MNHNS and CDR2 is SASEGT in the germline V gene. CDR3 length: 16 amino acids. The V and J ends lost 4 bases and 1 base, in that order; junction bases with no gene match: 9.

The receptor was derived from a man aged 50-59 years with Graves' hyperthyroidism. The source material was blood. The chain couples TRBV6-1 to TRBJ2-7; TRBD1 matches at 8 bases. The CDR3 region has the DNA TGTGCCAGCAGTGGGGAGCCGGGACAGGTATCCTACGAGCAGTACTTC. Protein sequence: CASSGEPGQVSYEQYF.